This TCR beta chain was sequenced for a study of OX40 agonist ivuxolimab in advanced cancers. About the study: With a range of roughly 23 to 79, age averaged roughly 61 years, and roughly 80% were male. Past anti-PD-1, anti-PD-L1 or anti-CTLA-4 therapy was accepted, and roughly 40% had received some. Study-wide results and limits: There was clonal expansion of CD4+ and CD8+ blood T cells by week 6 at 0.1 to 3.0 mg/kg.

Sampling times: baseline, cycle 4 day 1, cycle 7 day 1. Notes on this clone: Its antigen is unknown.

Clones were read by immunoSEQ multiplex PCR, and TCRdb kept only the in-frame ones, dropping some. The sample has tens of thousands of clones; roughly nine tenths are singletons. This TCR was recovered from an adult with an advanced solid tumor such as melanoma, head and neck, liver or kidney cancer. Sequencing used CD4+ or CD8+ T cells sorted from blood, obtained in a trial of the OX40 agonist ivuxolimab.

For the CDR3, the DNA is TGTGCCAGCAGTGAAAGGTGGGGACAAGAAGGCTACACCTTC. It specifies CASSERWGQEGYTF. This chain uses TRBV6-1 with TRBJ1-2, with D possibly matching TRBD1 (6 bases). The germline gives CDR1 MNHNS, CDR2 SASEGT. V gave up 2 bases and J gave up 8 bases, with 15 bases separating them. The CDR3 sequence is 14 residues long.